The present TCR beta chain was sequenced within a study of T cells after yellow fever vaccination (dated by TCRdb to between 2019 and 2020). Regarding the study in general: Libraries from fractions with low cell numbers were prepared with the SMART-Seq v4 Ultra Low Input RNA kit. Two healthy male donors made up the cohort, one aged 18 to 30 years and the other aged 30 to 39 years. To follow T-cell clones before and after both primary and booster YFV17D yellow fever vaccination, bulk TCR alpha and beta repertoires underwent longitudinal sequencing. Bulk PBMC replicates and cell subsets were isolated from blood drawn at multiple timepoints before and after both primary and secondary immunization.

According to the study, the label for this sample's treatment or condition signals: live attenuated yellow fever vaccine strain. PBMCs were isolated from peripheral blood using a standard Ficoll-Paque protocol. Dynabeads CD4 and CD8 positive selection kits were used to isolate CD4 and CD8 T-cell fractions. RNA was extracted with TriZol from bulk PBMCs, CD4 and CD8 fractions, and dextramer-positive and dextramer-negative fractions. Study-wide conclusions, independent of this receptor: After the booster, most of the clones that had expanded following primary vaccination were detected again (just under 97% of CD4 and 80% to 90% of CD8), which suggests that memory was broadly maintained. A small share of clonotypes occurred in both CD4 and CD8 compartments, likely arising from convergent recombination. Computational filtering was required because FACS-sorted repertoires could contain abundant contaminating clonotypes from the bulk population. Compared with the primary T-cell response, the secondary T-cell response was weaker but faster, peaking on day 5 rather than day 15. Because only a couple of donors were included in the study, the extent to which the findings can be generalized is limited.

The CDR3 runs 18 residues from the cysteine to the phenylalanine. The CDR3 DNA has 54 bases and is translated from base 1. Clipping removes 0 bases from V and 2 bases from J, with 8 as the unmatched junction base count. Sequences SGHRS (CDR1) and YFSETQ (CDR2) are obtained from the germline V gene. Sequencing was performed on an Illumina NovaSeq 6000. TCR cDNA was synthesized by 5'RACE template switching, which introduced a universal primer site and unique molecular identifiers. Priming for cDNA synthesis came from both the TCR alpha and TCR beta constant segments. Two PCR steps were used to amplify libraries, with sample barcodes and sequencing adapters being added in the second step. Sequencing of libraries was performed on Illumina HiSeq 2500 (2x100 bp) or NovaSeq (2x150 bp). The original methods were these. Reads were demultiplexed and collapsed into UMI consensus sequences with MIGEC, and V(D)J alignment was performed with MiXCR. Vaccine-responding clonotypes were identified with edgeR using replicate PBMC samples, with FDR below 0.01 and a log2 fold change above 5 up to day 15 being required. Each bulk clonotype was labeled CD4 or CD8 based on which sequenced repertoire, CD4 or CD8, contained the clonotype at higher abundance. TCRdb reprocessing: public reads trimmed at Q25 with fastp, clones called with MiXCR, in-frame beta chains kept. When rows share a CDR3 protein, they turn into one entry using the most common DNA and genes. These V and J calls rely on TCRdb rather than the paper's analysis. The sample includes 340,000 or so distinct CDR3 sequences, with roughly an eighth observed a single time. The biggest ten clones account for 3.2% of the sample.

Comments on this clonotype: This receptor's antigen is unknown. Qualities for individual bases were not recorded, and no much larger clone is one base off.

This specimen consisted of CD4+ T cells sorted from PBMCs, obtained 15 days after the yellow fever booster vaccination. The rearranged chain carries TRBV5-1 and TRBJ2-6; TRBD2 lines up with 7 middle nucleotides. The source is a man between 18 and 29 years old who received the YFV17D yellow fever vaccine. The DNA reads TGCGCCAGCAGCTTGGCCGGGGAGGGGTCCCCTGGGGCCAACGTCCTGACTTTC. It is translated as CASSLAGEGSPGANVLTF.